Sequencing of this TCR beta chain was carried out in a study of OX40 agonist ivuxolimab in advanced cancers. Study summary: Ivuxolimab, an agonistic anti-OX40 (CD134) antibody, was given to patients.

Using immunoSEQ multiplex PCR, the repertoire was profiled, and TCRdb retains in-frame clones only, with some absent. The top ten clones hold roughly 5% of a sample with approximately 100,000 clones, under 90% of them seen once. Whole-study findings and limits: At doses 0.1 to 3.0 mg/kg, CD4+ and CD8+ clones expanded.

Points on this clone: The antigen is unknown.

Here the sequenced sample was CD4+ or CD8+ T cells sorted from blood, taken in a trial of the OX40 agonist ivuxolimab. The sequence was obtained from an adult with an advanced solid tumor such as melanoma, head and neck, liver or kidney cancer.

CDR3 sequence reads: CASSLWGQAEAFF. The CDR3, as DNA: TGTGCCAGCAGCTTATGGGGGCAGGCTGAAGCTTTCTTT. The rearrangement joins TRBV7-2 to TRBJ1-1; perhaps TRBD1 as D (6 bases). The CDR3 sequence is 13 residues long. V dropped 2 bases and J dropped 6 bases, with 10 bases sitting between them. The germline gives CDR1 SGHTA, CDR2 FQGNSA.